Detailed here is one T cell receptor (beta chain). The clone's antigen remains unknown. It has no much larger one-base neighbor in the sample; base qualities were not kept. TCRbeta repertoires were quantified from mRNA rather than genomic DNA, which captures expressed receptors. Leukocytes from the buffy coat were collected into Trizol, and RNA was extracted using the Direct-zol RNA MiniPrep Plus kit with no cell sorting. EDTA blood tubes were spun right away at 4 degrees C to separate plasma, buffy coat and red blood cells. Libraries were prepared through PCR. Instrument used: Illumina MiSeq. cDNA was made using SMARTScribe reverse transcriptase and a 5' template-switch oligo that added a universal priming site. Each cDNA molecule was tagged by a 12-nucleotide random unique molecular identifier (UMI) carried on the template-switch oligo. During reverse transcription, TCRbeta transcripts were targeted using chain-specific reverse primers. Uracil DNA glycosylase treatment removed residual template-switch adapters, and cDNA was purified with a Qiagen MinElute kit. For the first PCR, KAPA HiFi HotStart ReadyMix was used for roughly 24 cycles, with amplification split across four 50 ul reactions containing step-out primers. First-round PCR products were gel-purified before further amplification. Illumina Nextera adapters were attached in a second PCR of around 8 cycles, and the libraries were then purified and pooled. A 50-nucleotide 5' read captured the UMI barcode for each TCRbeta molecule. The original pipeline was this. Using the MIGEC toolkit, reads were grouped by UMI into consensus reads. Forward and reverse consensus reads were merged with PEAR to produce final reads. A custom decontamination script removed identical UMI-sequence pairs shared across libraries, treating them as cross-sample contamination. MIGMAP, a wrapper around IgBLAST, was used to carry out V(D)J assignment and CDR3 extraction. A TCR clonotype was defined by an identical V gene, J gene and CDR3 amino acid sequence; no sequencing was done for CDR1 and CDR2. TCRdb's own reprocessing of the public reads used fastp at Q25 and MiXCR and kept productive beta chains. Each record represents a unique CDR3 protein, reported with the most common genes and DNA among its rows. TCRdb assigned the V and J calls; the authors' analysis was not used. In this sample the table shows more than 3,500 distinct CDR3 sequences, 56% of which occur a single time. Together, the top ten hold 25% to 30% of the sample.

The sample comes from a study of robustness of blood B and T cell sequencing (dated by TCRdb to between 2017 and 2018). Regarding the complete study: The goal of the study was to find out how much peripheral blood is required to reliably describe the TCRbeta and IgG repertoires of an individual. As technical replicates, two replicate TCRbeta cDNA libraries were made from one shared RNA pool taken from a single 10 ml draw. In each of the ten independently drawn blood samples, TCRbeta and IgG repertoires were quantified.

Study-wide conclusions, independent of this receptor: One pair of TCRbeta libraries showed evidence of cross-contamination, likely from batch processing; the shared UMI-sequence pairs were removed. Pooling tubes did not increase the overlap of rare TCRbeta clonotypes, which implies that much larger blood volumes would be needed to capture rare TCRbeta clonotypes. Every single 10 ml sample contained the 1,000 most abundant TCRbeta clonotypes from the pooled draws. Because EDTA tubes had to be fractionated immediately, the use of EDTA tubes in multi-site collections was limited. Between the technical replicate libraries, around 96% of the top 10,000 TCRbeta clonotypes in one library were also present in the other library. The TCRbeta rarefaction curves did not fully level off, which suggests under-sequencing or many low-abundance clonotypes. When 3 or 4 tubes (roughly 28-45 ml blood) were combined, saturation was approached in coverage of the top 10,000 TCRbeta clonotypes.

Reading from cysteine to phenylalanine, the CDR3 counts 14 amino acids. Only CDR3 DNA remains: 42 bases, in frame from the first base. Relative to germline, V is 5 bases shorter and J is 4 bases shorter, with 12 bases between their ends. For CDR1 and CDR2, the germline V gene (reference sequence) lists WNHNN and SYGVQD. The sample consisted of peripheral blood. The chain employs TRBV10-1 and TRBJ2-1; TRBD1 could be the D gene, as 5 bases match. The receptor was isolated from a human donor in good health. The CDR3 reads CASSPPGRYNEQFF. In nucleotides, the sequence is TGCGCCAGCAGTCCCCCAGGGCGGTACAATGAGCAGTTCTTC.